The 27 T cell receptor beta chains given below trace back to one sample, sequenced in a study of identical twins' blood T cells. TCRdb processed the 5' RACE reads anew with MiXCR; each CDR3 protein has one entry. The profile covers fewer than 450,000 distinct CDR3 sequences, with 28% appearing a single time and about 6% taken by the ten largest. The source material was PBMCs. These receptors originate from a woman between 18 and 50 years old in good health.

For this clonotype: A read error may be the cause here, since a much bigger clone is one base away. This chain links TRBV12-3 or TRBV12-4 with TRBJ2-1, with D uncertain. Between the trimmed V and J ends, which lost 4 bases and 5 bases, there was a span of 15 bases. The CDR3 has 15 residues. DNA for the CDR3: TGTGCCAGCAGTTCCACAGACTCTAGAGACAATGAGCAGTTCTTC. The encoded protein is CASSSTDSRDNEQFF.

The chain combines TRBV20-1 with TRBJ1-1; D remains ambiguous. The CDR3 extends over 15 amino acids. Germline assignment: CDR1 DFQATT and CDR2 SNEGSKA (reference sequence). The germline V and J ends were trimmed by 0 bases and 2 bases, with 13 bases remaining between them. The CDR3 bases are TGCAGTGCTAGAGAAGGTAGTATGAGCAACACTGAAGCTTTCTTT. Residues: CSAREGSMSNTEAFF.

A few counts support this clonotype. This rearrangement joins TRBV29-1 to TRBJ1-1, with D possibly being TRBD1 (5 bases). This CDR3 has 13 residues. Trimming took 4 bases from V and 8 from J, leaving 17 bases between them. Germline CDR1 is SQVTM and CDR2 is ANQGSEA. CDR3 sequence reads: CSVGGRQKKEAFF. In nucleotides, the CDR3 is TGCAGCGTTGGGGGACGACAGAAGAAAGAAGCTTTCTTT. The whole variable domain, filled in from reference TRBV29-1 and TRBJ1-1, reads SAVISQKPSRDICQRGTSLTIQCQVDSQVTMMFWYRQQPGQSLTLIATANQGSEATYESGFVIDKFPISRPNLTFSTLTVSNMSPEDSSIYLCSVGGRQKKEAFFGQGTRLTVV.

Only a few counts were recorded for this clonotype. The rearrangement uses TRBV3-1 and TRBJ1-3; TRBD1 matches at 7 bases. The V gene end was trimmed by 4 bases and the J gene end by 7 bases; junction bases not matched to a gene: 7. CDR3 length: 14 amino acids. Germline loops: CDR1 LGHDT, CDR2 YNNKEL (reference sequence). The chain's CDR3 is CASSPPQGENTIYF. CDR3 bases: TGTGCCAGCAGCCCCCCCCAGGGGGAGAACACCATATATTTT.

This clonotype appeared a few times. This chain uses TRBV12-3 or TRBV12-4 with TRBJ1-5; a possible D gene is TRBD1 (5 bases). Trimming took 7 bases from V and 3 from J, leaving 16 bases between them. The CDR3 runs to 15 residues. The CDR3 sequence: CASTPGGLYNQPQHF. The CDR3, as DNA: TGTGCCAGCACCCCGGGGGGACTGTACAATCAGCCCCAGCATTTT.

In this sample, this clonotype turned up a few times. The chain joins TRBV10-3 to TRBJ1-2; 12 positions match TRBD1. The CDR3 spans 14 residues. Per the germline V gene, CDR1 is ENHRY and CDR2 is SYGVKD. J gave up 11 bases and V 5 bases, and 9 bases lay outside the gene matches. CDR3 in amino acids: CAISPLGTGGRYTF. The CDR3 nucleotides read TGTGCCATCAGTCCGCTAGGGACAGGGGGCCGGTACACCTTC.

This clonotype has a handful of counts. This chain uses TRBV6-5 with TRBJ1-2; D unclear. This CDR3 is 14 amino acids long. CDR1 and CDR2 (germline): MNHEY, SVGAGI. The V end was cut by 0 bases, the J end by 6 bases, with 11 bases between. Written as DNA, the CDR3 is TGTGCCAGCAGTTACTCTTCCGGGATGGATGGCTACACCTTC. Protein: CASSYSSGMDGYTF.

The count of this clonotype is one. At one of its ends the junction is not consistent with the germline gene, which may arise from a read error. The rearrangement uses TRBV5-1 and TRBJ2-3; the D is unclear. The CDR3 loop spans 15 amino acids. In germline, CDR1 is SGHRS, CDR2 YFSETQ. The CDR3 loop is CARSLVGGYTDTQYF. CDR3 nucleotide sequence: TGCGCCCGCAGCTTGGTAGGCGGTTACACAGATACGCAGTATTTT.

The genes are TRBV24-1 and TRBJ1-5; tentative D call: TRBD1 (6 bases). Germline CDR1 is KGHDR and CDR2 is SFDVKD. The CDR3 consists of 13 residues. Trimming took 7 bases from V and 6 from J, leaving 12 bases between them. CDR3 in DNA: TGTGCCACCAGCGGGGGGGGCAGTCAGCCCCAGCATTTT. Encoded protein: CATSGGGSQPQHF.

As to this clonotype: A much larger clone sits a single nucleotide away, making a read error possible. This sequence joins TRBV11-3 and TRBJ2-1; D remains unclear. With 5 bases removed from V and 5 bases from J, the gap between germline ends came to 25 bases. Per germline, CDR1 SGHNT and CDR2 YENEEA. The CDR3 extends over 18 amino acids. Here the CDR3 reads CASSTFGVWCRRDNEQFF. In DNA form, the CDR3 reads TGTGCCAGCAGCACATTTGGGGTGTGGTGTCGTCGGGACAATGAGCAGTTCTTC.

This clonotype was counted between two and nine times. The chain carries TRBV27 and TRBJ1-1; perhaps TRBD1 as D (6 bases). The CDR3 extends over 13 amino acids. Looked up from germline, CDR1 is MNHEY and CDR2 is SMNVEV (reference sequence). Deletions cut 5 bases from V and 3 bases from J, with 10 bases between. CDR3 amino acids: CASSGGAHTEAFF. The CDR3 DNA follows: TGTGCCAGCAGTGGGGGGGCTCACACTGAAGCTTTCTTT.

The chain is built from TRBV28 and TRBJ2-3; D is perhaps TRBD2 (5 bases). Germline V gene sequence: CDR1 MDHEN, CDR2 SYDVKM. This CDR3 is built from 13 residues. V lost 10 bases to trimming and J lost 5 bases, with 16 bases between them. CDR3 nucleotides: TGTGCCAACTCTAGCCCGGGTAGAGATACGCAGTATTTT. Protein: CANSSPGRDTQYF.

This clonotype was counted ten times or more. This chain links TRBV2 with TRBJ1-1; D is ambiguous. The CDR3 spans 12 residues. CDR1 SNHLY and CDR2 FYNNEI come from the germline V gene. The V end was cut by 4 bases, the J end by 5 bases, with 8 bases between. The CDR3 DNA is TGTGCCAGCAGTGGACGTCGAACTGAAGCTTTCTTT. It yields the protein CASSGRRTEAFF. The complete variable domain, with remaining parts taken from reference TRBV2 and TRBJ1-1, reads EPEVTQTPSHQVTQMGQEVILRCVPISNHLYFYWYRQILGQKVEFLVSFYNNEISEKSEIFDDQFSVERPDGSNFTLKIRSTKLEDSAMYFCASSGRRTEAFFGQGTRLTVV.

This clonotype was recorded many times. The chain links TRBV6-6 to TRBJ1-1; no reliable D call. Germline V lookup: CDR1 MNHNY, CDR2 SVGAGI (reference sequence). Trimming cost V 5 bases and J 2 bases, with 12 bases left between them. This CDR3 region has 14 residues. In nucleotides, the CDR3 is TGTGCCAGCAGTCCACACAGACGTAACACTGAAGCTTTCTTT. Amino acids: CASSPHRRNTEAFF.

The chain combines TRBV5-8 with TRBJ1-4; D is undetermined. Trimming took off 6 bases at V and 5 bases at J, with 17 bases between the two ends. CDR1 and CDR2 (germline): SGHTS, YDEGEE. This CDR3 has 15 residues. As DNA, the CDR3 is TGTGCCAGCACGCTCGAATTGGACGGGAATGAAAAACTGTTTTTT. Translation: CASTLELDGNEKLFF. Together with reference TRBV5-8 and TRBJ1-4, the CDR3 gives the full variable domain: EAGVTQSPTHLIKTRGQQATLRCSPISGHTSVYWYQQALGLGLQFLLWYDEGEERNRGNFPPRFSGRQFPNYSSELNVNALELEDSALYLCASTLELDGNEKLFFGSGTQLSVL.

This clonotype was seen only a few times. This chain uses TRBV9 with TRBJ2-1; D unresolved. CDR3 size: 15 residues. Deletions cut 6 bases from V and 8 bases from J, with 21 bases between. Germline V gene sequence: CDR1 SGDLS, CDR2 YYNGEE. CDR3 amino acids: CASTFLADSVHEQFF. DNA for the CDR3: TGTGCCAGCACGTTCTTGGCCGATTCTGTACATGAGCAGTTCTTC.

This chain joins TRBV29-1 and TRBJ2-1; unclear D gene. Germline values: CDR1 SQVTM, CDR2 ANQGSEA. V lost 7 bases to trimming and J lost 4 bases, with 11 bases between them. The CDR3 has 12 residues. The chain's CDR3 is CSARAKYNEQFF. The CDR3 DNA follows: TGCAGCGCTCGAGCTAAGTACAATGAGCAGTTCTTC.

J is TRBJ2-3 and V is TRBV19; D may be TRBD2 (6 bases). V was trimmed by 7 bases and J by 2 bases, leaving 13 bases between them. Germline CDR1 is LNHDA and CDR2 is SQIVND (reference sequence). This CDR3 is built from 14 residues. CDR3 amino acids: CASKVGGPTDTQYF. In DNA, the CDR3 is TGTGCCAGTAAGGTGGGAGGCCCCACAGATACGCAGTATTTT.

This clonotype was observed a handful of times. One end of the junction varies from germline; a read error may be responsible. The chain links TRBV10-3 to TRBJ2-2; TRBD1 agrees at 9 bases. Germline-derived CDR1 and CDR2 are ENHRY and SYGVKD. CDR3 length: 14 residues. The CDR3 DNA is TGTGCCATCAGTGACACAGGGGGCACCGAGGAGCTGTTTTTT. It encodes CAISDTGGTEELFF.

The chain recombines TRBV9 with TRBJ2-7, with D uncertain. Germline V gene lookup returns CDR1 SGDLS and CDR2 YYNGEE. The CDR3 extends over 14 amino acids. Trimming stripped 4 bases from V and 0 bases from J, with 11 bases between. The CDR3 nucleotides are TGTGCCAGCAGCCTGAATTCCCTCTCCTACGAGCAGTACTTC. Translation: CASSLNSLSYEQYF. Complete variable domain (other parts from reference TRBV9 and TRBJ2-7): DSGVTQTPKHLITATGQRVTLRCSPRSGDLSVYWYQQSLDQGLQFLIQYYNGEERAKGNILERFSAQQFPDLHSELNLSSLELGDSALYFCASSLNSLSYEQYFGPGTRLTVT.

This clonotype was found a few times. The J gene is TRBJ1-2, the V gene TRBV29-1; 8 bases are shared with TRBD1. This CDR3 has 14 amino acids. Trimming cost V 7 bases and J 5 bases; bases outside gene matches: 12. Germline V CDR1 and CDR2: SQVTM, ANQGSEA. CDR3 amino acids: CSAVAGGARYGYTF. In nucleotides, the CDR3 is TGCAGCGCCGTAGCAGGGGGCGCGAGATATGGCTACACCTTC.

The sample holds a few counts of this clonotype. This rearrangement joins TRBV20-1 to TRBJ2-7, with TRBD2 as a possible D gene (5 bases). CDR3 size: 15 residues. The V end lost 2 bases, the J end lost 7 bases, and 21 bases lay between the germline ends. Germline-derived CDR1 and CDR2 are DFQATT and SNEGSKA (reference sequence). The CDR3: CSARLPSGLGEEQYF. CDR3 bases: TGCAGTGCTAGACTCCCCAGCGGCCTCGGCGAAGAGCAGTACTTC.

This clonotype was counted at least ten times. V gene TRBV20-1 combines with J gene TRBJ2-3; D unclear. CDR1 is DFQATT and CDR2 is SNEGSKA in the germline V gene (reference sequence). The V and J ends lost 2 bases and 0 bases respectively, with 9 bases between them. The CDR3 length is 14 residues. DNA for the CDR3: TGCAGTGCTAGAAAGGTGGGGAGCACAGATACGCAGTATTTT. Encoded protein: CSARKVGSTDTQYF.

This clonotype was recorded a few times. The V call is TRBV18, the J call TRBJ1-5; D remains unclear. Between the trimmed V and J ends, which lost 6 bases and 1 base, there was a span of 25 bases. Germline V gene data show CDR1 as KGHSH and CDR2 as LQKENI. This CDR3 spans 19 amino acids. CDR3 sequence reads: CASSRFRAQDRLSNQPQHF. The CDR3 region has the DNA TGTGCCAGCTCGCGCTTCCGGGCCCAGGATCGGTTGAGCAATCAGCCCCAGCATTTT.

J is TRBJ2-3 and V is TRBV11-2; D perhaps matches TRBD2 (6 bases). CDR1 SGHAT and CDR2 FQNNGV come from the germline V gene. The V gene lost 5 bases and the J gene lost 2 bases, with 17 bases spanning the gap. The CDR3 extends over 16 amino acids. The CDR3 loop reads CASSAGPGVYTDTQYF. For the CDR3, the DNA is TGTGCCAGCAGCGCGGGGCCGGGCGTCTACACAGATACGCAGTATTTT.

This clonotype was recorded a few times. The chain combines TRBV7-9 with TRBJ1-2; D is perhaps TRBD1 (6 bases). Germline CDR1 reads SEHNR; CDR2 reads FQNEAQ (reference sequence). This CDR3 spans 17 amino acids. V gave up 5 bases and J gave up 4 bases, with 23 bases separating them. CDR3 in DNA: TGTGCCAGCAGCCTACAGACAGGAAACGTGCCCGGCTATGGCTACACCTTC. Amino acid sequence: CASSLQTGNVPGYGYTF.

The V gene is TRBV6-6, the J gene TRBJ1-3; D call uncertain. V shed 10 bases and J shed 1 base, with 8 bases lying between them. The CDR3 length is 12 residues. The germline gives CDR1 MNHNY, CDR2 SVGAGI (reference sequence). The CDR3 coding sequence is TGTGCCACAATGAAATCTGGAAACACCATATATTTT. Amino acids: CATMKSGNTIYF.